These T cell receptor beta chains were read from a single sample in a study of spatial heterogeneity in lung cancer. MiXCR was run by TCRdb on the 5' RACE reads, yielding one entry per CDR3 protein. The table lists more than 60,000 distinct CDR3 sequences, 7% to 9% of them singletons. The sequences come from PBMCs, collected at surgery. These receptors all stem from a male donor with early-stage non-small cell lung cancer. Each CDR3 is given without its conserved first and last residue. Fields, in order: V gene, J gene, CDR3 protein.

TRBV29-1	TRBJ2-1	SYPRAGGPGNEQF
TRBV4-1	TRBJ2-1	ASSFRGDNEQF
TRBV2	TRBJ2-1	ASSAGGYNEQF
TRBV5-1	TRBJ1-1	ASSQTQGGNTEAF
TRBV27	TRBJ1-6	ASRTGGSDSPLH
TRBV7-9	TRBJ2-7	ASSLDSSYEQY
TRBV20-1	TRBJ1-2	SASLGGYT
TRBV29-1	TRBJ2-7	SVRTPTGLYEQY
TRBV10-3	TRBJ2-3	AISRTPSTDTQY
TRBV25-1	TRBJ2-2	ASSADSSVTGELF
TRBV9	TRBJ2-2	ASSSDRVYTGELF
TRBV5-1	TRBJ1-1	ASSRTGRSTEAF
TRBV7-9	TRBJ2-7	ASSLTPSGPLPQGYEQY
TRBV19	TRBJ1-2	ASSIDPQSYGYT
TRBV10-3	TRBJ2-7	AIRSGTSGSYEQY
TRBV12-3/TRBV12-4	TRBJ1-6	AAGLGGPSPLH
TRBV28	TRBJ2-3	ASSSMKGREGPDTQY